This T cell receptor (beta chain) derives from a study of T cells after yellow fever vaccination. About the study: Libraries from low-cell-number fractions were prepared with the SMART-Seq v4 Ultra Low Input RNA kit.

As regards this clonotype: Antigen specificity is unknown.

Germline assignment: CDR1 SQVTM and CDR2 ANQGSEA. Trimming cost V 6 bases and J 1 base, with 18 bases left between them. This CDR3 is built from 15 residues. TCRdb re-analysed the 5' RACE reads in MiXCR, keeping a single row per CDR3 protein. Seen here are a few hundred thousand distinct CDR3 sequences, roughly a sixth observed once, and the top ten hold around 16%. Study findings and constraints: Clonotypes appearing in both CD4 and CD8 compartments existed, and their share was small.

The specimen was PBMCs, collected about 5 days after the first yellow fever vaccination. The sequence was collected from a man aged 18-30 years who received the YFV17D yellow fever vaccine. The chain employs TRBV29-1 and TRBJ1-1; D not certain. In DNA, the CDR3 is TGCAGCGTGAACGAAGGAACCTCCCGGAACACTGAAGCTTTCTTT. Translated, it gives CSVNEGTSRNTEAFF.